The present T cell receptor beta chain was sequenced within a study of blood T cell repertoires in COVID-19. Study overall: COVID-19 samples from acute and convalescent phases originated in the United States, Italy and Spain.

Original processing notes: The assay estimated nucleated cells by amplifying reference gene primers. Profiling relied on immunoSEQ multiplex PCR, and the TCRdb table lists in-frame clones only, not all of them. V, J and clone size reflect that table, while D and trimming were determined from the DNA. Altogether fewer than 110,000 clones are present, roughly nine tenths being singletons, with the ten largest covering 15% to 20%. Germline assignment: CDR1 MNHNS and CDR2 SASEGT. V lost 1 base, J lost 0 bases, and 12 bases lay in between. The CDR3 consists of 16 residues. The specimen sequenced was peripheral blood. The J gene is TRBJ1-1, the V gene TRBV6-1; D gene unclear. The source is a middle-aged man with acute or convalescent COVID-19. CDR3: CASSEVRVSLNTEAFF. The CDR3 nucleotides read TGTGCCAGCAGTGAAGTTCGGGTCAGTTTGAACACTGAAGCTTTCTTT.